A selection of T cell receptor beta chains follows, all from one sample in a study of cytomegalovirus exposure and HLA in healthy donors. The repertoire was sequenced with immunoSEQ multiplex PCR; TCRdb's copy has only in-frame clones and lacks some. The ten top clones account for more than 3%, within a sample of nearly 35,000 clones. The sample taken for sequencing was PBMCs. These receptors all stem from a middle-aged woman in good health and CMV-seropositive. Each CDR3 is given with its conserved first and last residue. D genes are given only for firm matches.

J gene	D gene	V gene	CDR3 DNA	CDR3 protein
TRBJ2-7	TRBD2	TRBV7-2	TGTGCCAGCAGCCCTCGGGGGGGACGCAACTACGAGCAGTACTTC	CASSPRGGRNYEQYF
TRBJ2-7	.	TRBV5-5	TGTGCCAGCAGCTTGCGAGACAGCGTCGACGAGCAGTACTTC	CASSLRDSVDEQYF
TRBJ2-7	.	TRBV11-2	TGTGCCAGCAGCCCCGAATTTATCGGGAACCACGAGCAGTACTTC	CASSPEFIGNHEQYF
TRBJ1-3	.	TRBV28	TGTGCCAGCAGTTCCCCGGGGGGGCCCTCTGGAAACACCATATATTTT	CASSSPGGPSGNTIYF
TRBJ1-2	.	TRBV19	TGTGCCAGTAGCCCCGAAGCCCTCCTCGGGAGCTATGGCTACACCTTC	CASSPEALLGSYGYTF
TRBJ1-5	.	TRBV19	TGTGCCAGTAGTGGTGTCGGGGCAGGGGATCAGCCCCAGCATTTT	CASSGVGAGDQPQHF
TRBJ2-2	.	TRBV5-1	TGCGCCAGCAGCTTGAGGGGGGGCGCATACGGCACCGGGGAGCTGTTTTTT	CASSLRGGAYGTGELFF
TRBJ2-1	TRBD2	TRBV12-5	TGTGCTAGTGGTCCACCCAGGACTAGCGGGAGTAGCGACAATGAGCAGTTCTTC	CASGPPRTSGSSDNEQFF
TRBJ2-5	TRBD1	TRBV29-1	TGCAGCCTATCGACAGGGTCGATAGAGACCCAGTACTTC	CSLSTGSIETQYF
TRBJ2-5	.	TRBV4-1	TGCGCCAGCAGCCAAGAGATTTGGGTAGGGAGTACCCAAGAGACCCAGTACTTC	CASSQEIWVGSTQETQYF
TRBJ1-5	.	TRBV19	TGTGCCAGTAGTATACCCGGCCAGGGCGAGCCGCCCCAGCATTTT	CASSIPGQGEPPQHF
TRBJ1-2	.	TRBV30	TGTGCCGGGACCTCCGGCCAGGATTACAACTATGGCTACACCTTC	CAGTSGQDYNYGYTF
TRBJ2-7	TRBD1	TRBV18	TGTGCCAGCTCGTCGGGACAGTCCGCCTACGAGCAGTACTTC	CASSSGQSAYEQYF
TRBJ2-5	.	TRBV18	TGTGCCAGCTCACCAAATGCAGGGTACGAGACCCAGTACTTC	CASSPNAGYETQYF
TRBJ2-2	.	TRBV9	TGTGCCAGCAGCGTATCCAGCGTTGCCGGGGAGCTGTTTTTT	CASSVSSVAGELFF
TRBJ1-3	.	TRBV5-1	TGCGCCAGCAGCTTATACAGGGCGGCCGGAAACACCATATATTTT	CASSLYRAAGNTIYF
TRBJ1-1	TRBD1	TRBV5-1	TGCGCCAGCAGCTTGGCCTACAGGGGACGGGGCACTGAAGCTTTCTTT	CASSLAYRGRGTEAFF
TRBJ2-7	.	TRBV5-1	TGCGCCAGCAGCGAGGTTACCTACGAGCAGTACTTC	CASSEVTYEQYF
TRBJ2-3	TRBD2	TRBV2	TGTGCCAGCATACTAGCGGGAGTAACAGATACGCAGTATTTT	CASILAGVTDTQYF
TRBJ2-3	TRBD2	TRBV30	TGTGCCTGGAGAGGGTTCGCGGGAGGGCCGGGCACAGATACGCAGTATTTT	CAWRGFAGGPGTDTQYF
TRBJ2-7	TRBD2	TRBV15	TGTGCCACCAGCAGACCCGGGGGGGTCGAGCAGTACTTC	CATSRPGGVEQYF
TRBJ1-2	.	TRBV2	TGTGCCAGCAGAGGGGAAGGCTACACCTTC	CASRGEGYTF
TRBJ2-1	.	TRBV4-1	TGCGCCAGCAGCCAAGAAGGCGGCATGGCATTTTATGAGCAGTTCTTC	CASSQEGGMAFYEQFF
TRBJ2-2	TRBD2	TRBV27	TGTGCCAGCAGAGGAGCGGGAGATCGGGCCGGGGAGCTGTTTTTT	CASRGAGDRAGELFF
TRBJ1-2	.	TRBV11-2	TGTGCCAGCAGTTCCGACAGGACGAACTATGGCTACACCTTC	CASSSDRTNYGYTF
TRBJ2-7	TRBD2	TRBV29-1	TGCAGCGTGTCACTAGCGGGGGACTACGAGCAGTACTTC	CSVSLAGDYEQYF
TRBJ2-6	.	TRBV6-6	TGTGCCAGCAGCCCTTTCCGCTCTGGGGCCAACGTCCTGACTTTC	CASSPFRSGANVLTF
TRBJ2-7	TRBD2	TRBV29-1	TGCAGCGTTGTACTAGCGGATTCCTACGAGCAGTACTTC	CSVVLADSYEQYF
TRBJ2-7	TRBD1	TRBV5-1	TGCGCCAGCAGCGATATCCGGGACAGCTACGAGCAGTACTTC	CASSDIRDSYEQYF
TRBJ2-7	TRBD2	TRBV19	TGTGCCAGTGGGACTAGCAACGAGCAGTACTTC	CASGTSNEQYF
TRBJ1-1	.	TRBV12-5	TGTGCTAGTCTGGGAGACAGGCAAGAAGCTTTCTTT	CASLGDRQEAFF
TRBJ1-1	.	TRBV10-3	TGTGCCATCAGTGAGTCCGGGAATACACCCCCTCGCTTT	CAISESGNTPPRF
TRBJ2-2	TRBD2	TRBV7-9	TGTGCCAGCAGCGTCCCCCAGCGGGAGGTTATCGGGGAGCTGTTTTTT	CASSVPQREVIGELFF
TRBJ2-5	TRBD2	TRBV7-9	TGTGCCAGCAGCTTACTAGCTGGCGGGGGGGAGACCCAGTACTTC	CASSLLAGGGETQYF
TRBJ1-5	.	TRBV6-1	TGTGCCAGCAGTGATGGGGGCGCGCCTGGAGGTCAGCCCCAGCATTTT	CASSDGGAPGGQPQHF
TRBJ1-2	.	TRBV11-3	TGTGCCAGCAGCTTAGTGGCGAGGGCCACCCCACAAAGGAACTATGGCTACACCTTC	CASSLVARATPQRNYGYTF
TRBJ2-2	.	TRBV30	TGTGCCTGGAGTAGAGAGTTTACCGGGGAGCTGTTTTTT	CAWSREFTGELFF
TRBJ1-4	TRBD1	TRBV5-1	TGCGCCAGCAGCTTTGGAAGTGGGACAGGTGAAAAACTGTTTTTT	CASSFGSGTGEKLFF
TRBJ2-4	TRBD2	TRBV4-2	TGTGCCAGCAGCCAAGTAAGCGGGGGGGTAGCCAAAAACATTCAGTACTTC	CASSQVSGGVAKNIQYF
TRBJ2-1	TRBD2	TRBV18	TGTGCCAGCTCATCTTCCGGGACTAGCGGGATGATTGGCACGGATGAGCAGTTCTTC	CASSSSGTSGMIGTDEQFF
TRBJ2-1	TRBD2	TRBV7-7	TGTGCTAGCAGCGCCGGAGCGCGGGAGGGGAATGAGCAGTTCTTC	CASSAGAREGNEQFF
TRBJ1-1	.	TRBV10-3	TGTGCCATCAGCCCGTTTTGGGCGGGAATGAACACTGAAGCTTTCTTT	CAISPFWAGMNTEAFF
TRBJ2-6	.	TRBV18	TGTGCCAGCTCACCTCTGTCTGGGGCCAACGTCCTGACTTTC	CASSPLSGANVLTF
TRBJ2-2	TRBD2	TRBV18	TGTGCCAGCTCACCACCGGGAGGGACGGTGAACACCGGGGAGCTGTTTTTT	CASSPPGGTVNTGELFF